These T cell receptor beta chains were read from a single sample in a study of chronic HIV infection and antiretroviral therapy. A single record per CDR3 protein comes from TCRdb applying MiXCR to the 5' RACE reads. Of around 31,000 distinct CDR3 sequences detected, more than 7.5% appear once; the ten largest clones hold less than 3%. Sequencing was performed on peripheral blood. These receptors all come from an adult who had HIV and had not received antiretroviral therapy, or was an uninfected healthy control (not recorded which). CDR3s include the opening cysteine and the closing phenylalanine or tryptophan. D genes are given only for firm matches. For some rows the clone size is stated as once, few or many, or as a class when expanded; others skip it.

TRBJ1-5 TRBD1 TRBV6-5 . CASSADRGHNQPQHF TGTGCCAGCAGTGCGGACAGGGGCCACAATCAGCCCCAGCATTTT
TRBJ1-4 . TRBV18 many CASSPPGTNIEKLFF TGTGCCAGCTCACCACCCGGGACAAACATTGAGAAACTGTTTTTT
TRBJ1-2 TRBD1 TRBV29-1 few CSVGTGDNYGYTF TGCAGCGTTGGGACAGGGGATAACTATGGCTACACCTTC
TRBJ2-3 TRBD2 TRBV7-6 many CASSLSKLSGTQYF TGTGCCAGCAGCTTATCTAAACTTAGCGGGACGCAGTATTTT
TRBJ2-7 . TRBV6-4 . CASIAPSSYEQYF TGTGCCAGCATAGCGCCTAGCTCCTACGAGCAGTACTTC
TRBJ2-6 . TRBV4-1 many CASSQAGGSSSGANVLTF TGCGCCAGCAGCCAAGCGGGCGGATCCAGCTCTGGGGCCAACGTCCTGACTTTC
TRBJ1-1 . TRBV20-1 medium-sized CSARVSDTEAFF TGCAGTGCTAGAGTCTCGGACACTGAAGCTTTCTTT
TRBJ2-7 . TRBV7-9 many CASSQGRATGEQYF TGTGCCAGCAGCCAAGGACGGGCCACAGGGGAGCAGTACTTC
TRBJ2-2 . TRBV19 medium-sized CASRAWHPNTGELFF TGTGCCAGTAGAGCTTGGCACCCGAACACCGGGGAGCTGTTTTTT
TRBJ2-7 . TRBV6-5 few CASSYPRDGGYEQYF TGTGCCAGCAGTTACCCCCGGGACGGAGGTTACGAGCAGTACTTC
TRBJ2-1 TRBD1 TRBV7-2 many CASSLGDRGSGEQFF TGTGCCAGCAGCTTAGGGGACAGGGGTAGTGGTGAGCAGTTCTTC
TRBJ2-3 . TRBV7-9 few CASSLPQDTDTQYF TGTGCCAGCAGTCTTCCACAGGACACAGATACGCAGTATTTT
TRBJ1-1 TRBD1 TRBV28 . CASSLNRGHAEAFF TGTGCCAGCAGTTTAAACAGGGGGCACGCTGAAGCTTTCTTT
TRBJ2-1 TRBD1 TRBV20-1 . CSARTGGSYNEQFF TGCAGTGCACGGACAGGGGGATCCTACAATGAGCAGTTCTTC
TRBJ2-7 TRBD2 TRBV29-1 few CSVVPLAGGDEQYF TGCAGCGTTGTCCCACTAGCGGGAGGAGACGAGCAGTACTTC
TRBJ1-3 . TRBV5-1 few CASSLVAASRNTIYF TGCGCCAGCAGCTTGGTTGCAGCCAGCCGAAACACCATATATTTT
TRBJ2-6 . TRBV12-3/TRBV12-4 . CASSLVDGANVLTF TGTGCCAGCAGTTTGGTTGATGGGGCCAACGTCCTGACTTTC
TRBJ2-7 TRBD2 TRBV9 many CASSTTSGPYEQYF TGTGCCAGCAGCACCACTAGCGGACCCTACGAGCAGTACTTC
TRBJ2-1 . TRBV5-1 . CASSVGRNNEQFF TGCGCCAGCAGCGTTGGCAGGAACAATGAGCAGTTCTTC
TRBJ2-1 TRBD2 TRBV14 many CASSHLAGGPYNEQFF TGTGCCAGCAGCCACCTAGCGGGAGGGCCCTACAATGAGCAGTTCTTC
TRBJ2-7 TRBD2 TRBV3-1 . CASSQGLAGSYEQYF TGTGCCAGCAGCCAAGGGCTAGCGGGGTCCTACGAGCAGTACTTC
TRBJ1-5 . TRBV3-1 . CASSQDPLVNQPQHF TGTGCCAGCAGCCAAGATCCCCTCGTCAATCAGCCCCAGCATTTT
TRBJ2-7 TRBD1 TRBV29-1 many CSVSDRGVGEQYF TGCAGCGTTTCCGACAGGGGGGTTGGCGAGCAGTACTTC
TRBJ2-1 . TRBV6-6 many CASSPSGTAFDEQFF TGTGCCAGCAGCCCCAGCGGGACAGCTTTCGATGAGCAGTTCTTC
TRBJ2-5 . TRBV25-1 many CASSELGVPHQYF TGTGCCAGCAGTGAATTGGGAGTCCCGCACCAGTACTTC
TRBJ2-5 TRBD1 TRBV29-1 many CSAPGRGQETQYF TGCAGCGCCCCTGGCAGGGGGCAAGAGACCCAGTACTTC
TRBJ2-1 . TRBV12-3/TRBV12-4 many CASSLLGSTNNEQFF TGTGCCAGCAGTTTACTCGGGAGCACTAATAATGAGCAGTTCTTC
TRBJ2-1 TRBD1 TRBV7-6 many CASSHGQGPYNEQFF TGTGCCAGCAGCCATGGACAGGGGCCCTACAATGAGCAGTTCTTC
TRBJ2-1 . TRBV6-2/TRBV6-3 few CASSVGVNEQFF TGTGCCAGCAGCGTGGGGGTTAATGAGCAGTTCTTC
TRBJ1-4 . TRBV29-1 few CSVDHGVANEKLFF TGCAGCGTTGATCACGGGGTGGCTAATGAAAAACTGTTTTTT
TRBJ1-6 . TRBV5-1 many CASSRDGNNSPLHF TGCGCCAGCAGCCGGGACGGAAATAATTCACCCCTCCACTTT
TRBJ2-2 . TRBV19 . CASSPRGGGTGELFF TGTGCCAGTAGCCCGAGGGGGGGTGGCACCGGGGAGCTGTTTTTT
TRBJ2-5 . TRBV29-1 few CSVGAGQPAGTQYF TGCAGCGTTGGGGCGGGACAACCTGCCGGGACCCAGTACTTC
TRBJ1-1 . TRBV12-3/TRBV12-4 few CASSFNRATEAFF TGTGCCAGCAGTTTCAACAGGGCGACTGAAGCTTTCTTT
TRBJ1-1 . TRBV29-1 many CSVVRQLSTEAFF TGCAGCGTTGTCCGGCAGTTAAGCACTGAAGCTTTCTTT
TRBJ2-3 TRBD1 TRBV27 many CASSRRQGADTQYF TGTGCCAGCAGTCGACGACAGGGAGCAGATACGCAGTATTTT
TRBJ2-1 . TRBV29-1 . CSVGGGVFYNEQFF TGCAGCGTTGGTGGGGGAGTATTCTACAATGAGCAGTTCTTC